Included here is one T cell receptor beta chain sequence, with context. This clone was picked up a small number of times. The antigen it binds to is not known. The sample holds no much larger clone one base away, and base qualities are not on file. This sample is drawn from a study of blood T cell repertoires in COVID-19 (dated by TCRdb to the early 2020s). Broadly, across the study: Samples from collaborators originated in the United States, Italy and Spain and spanned both the acute and convalescent phases of COVID-19. A freely available public database, intended as a resource for researchers studying the immune response to SARS-CoV-2, is where the repertoires were released. The samples were drawn from the first 160 participants of the ongoing ImmuneRACE study and from 950 to 1,500 subjects provided by 6 global collaborators. The sample metadata nearly always contained a de-identified subject ID, COVID-19 status, age in years and sex. Where available, HLA class I and class II types were obtained from metadata supplied by the sample provider rather than from assay-based typing. The prospective study material was composed of cDNA or gDNA derived from T cells, B-cell-depleted T cells, or PBMCs. Subjects who had been exposed to COVID-19, were actively infected with it, or had recovered from it provided the deeply sampled blood TCRbeta repertoires that made up the dataset.

The paper as a whole reports these results and caveats: How much clinical and demographic metadata was included differed by source and by participant, and the metadata was provided uncurated.

The immunoSEQ Assay, a bias-controlled multiplex PCR, was used to amplify TCRbeta CDR3 regions from genomic DNA. Turning to the authors' computational methods: The number of nucleated cells in each sample was estimated by amplification of reference gene primers within the assay. To quantify the absolute abundance of each unique TCRbeta CDR3 rearrangement, sequence reads were collapsed and filtered. For each sample, productive Simpson clonality was calculated by taking the square root of Simpson's diversity index across productive rearrangements. This is the immuneACCESS table as TCRdb keeps it, with only in-frame sequences that have V and J called. A part of the clones is gone; compared with another copy, unresolved V genes explain less than half, and the rest is unexplained. The DNA was the basis for D and trimming; V, J and clone size are from that table. The sample table shows around 220,000 clones, and roughly 90% are seen once. 2% to 2.5% of the sample comes from the top ten.

From the cysteine up to the phenylalanine, the CDR3 has a length of 14 residues. The read is trimmed to its CDR3 DNA, 42 bases read in frame from base 1. V is cut by 3 bases and J by 4 bases, and the space between the germline ends is 13 bases. Collaborating institutions collected whole blood in K2EDTA tubes following their own protocols. For TCRbeta analysis, collaborator samples were shipped as frozen whole blood, as isolated PBMCs, or as DNA extracted from either sample type. The sequenced material came from peripheral blood. The origin of this receptor is a woman aged 45 to 65 with acute or convalescent COVID-19. The rearrangement combines TRBV23-1 with TRBJ2-7; TRBD1 is a possible D gene, resting on 6 matching bases. TRBV23-1 is placed among ORFs of uncertain function. This receptor carries the CDR3 CASSHPTGSYEQYF. The bases are TGCGCCAGCAGTCATCCGACAGGATCGTACGAGCAGTACTTC.